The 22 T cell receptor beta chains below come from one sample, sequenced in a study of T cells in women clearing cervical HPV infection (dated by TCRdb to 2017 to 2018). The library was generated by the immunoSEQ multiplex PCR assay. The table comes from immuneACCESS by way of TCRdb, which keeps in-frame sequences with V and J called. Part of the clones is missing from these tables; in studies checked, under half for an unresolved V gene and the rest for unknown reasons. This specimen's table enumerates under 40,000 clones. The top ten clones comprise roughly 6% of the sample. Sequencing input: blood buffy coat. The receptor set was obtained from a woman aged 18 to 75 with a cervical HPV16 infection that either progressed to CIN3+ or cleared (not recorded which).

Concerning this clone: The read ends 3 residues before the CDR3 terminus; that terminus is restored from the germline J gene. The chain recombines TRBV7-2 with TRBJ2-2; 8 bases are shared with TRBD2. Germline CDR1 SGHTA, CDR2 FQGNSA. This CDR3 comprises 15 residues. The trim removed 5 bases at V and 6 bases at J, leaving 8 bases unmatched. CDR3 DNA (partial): TGTGCCAGCAGCCCGGGACTAGGATTGCCCGGGGAG. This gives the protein CASSPGLGLPGE. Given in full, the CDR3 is CASSPGLGLPGELFF.

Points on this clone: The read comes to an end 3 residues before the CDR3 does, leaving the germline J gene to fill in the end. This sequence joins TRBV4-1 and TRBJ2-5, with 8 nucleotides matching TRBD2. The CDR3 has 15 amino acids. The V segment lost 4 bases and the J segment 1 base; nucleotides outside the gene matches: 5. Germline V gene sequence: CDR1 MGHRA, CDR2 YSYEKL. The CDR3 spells CASSRGGLPQETQYF. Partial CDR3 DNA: TGCGCCAGCAGCCGCGGGGGGCTTCCCCAAGAGACC.

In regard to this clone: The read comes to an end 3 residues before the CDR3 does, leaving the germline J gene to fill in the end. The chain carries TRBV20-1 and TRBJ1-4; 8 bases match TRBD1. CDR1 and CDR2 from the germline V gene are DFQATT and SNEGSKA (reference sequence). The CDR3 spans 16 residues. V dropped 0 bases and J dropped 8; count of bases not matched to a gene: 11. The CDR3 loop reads CSARDTGQGLREKLFF. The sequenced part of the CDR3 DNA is TGCAGTGCTAGAGACACAGGACAGGGTCTACGAGAAAAA.

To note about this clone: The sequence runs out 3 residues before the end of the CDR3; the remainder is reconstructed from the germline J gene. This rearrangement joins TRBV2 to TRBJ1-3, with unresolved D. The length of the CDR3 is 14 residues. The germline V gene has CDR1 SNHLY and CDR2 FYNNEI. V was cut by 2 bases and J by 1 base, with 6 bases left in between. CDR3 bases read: TGTGCCAGCAGTGAAAGGGTATCTGGAAACACC. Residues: CASSERVSGNT. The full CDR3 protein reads CASSERVSGNTIYF.

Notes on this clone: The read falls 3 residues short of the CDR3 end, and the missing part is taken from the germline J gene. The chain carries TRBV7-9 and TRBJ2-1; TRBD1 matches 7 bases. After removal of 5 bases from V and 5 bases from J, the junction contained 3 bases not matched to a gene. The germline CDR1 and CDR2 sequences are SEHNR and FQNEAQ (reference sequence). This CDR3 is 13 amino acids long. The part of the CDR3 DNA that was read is TGTGCCAGCAGCCGGGGACAGAACAATGAG. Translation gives CASSRGQNNE. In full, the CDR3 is CASSRGQNNEQFF.

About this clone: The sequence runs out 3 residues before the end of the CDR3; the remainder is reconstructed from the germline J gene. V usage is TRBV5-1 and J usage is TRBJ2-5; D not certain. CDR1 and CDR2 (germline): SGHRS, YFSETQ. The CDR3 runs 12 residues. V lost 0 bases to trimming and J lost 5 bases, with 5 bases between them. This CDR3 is CASSLDGETQYF. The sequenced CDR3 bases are TGCGCCAGCAGCTTGGACGGGGAGACC.

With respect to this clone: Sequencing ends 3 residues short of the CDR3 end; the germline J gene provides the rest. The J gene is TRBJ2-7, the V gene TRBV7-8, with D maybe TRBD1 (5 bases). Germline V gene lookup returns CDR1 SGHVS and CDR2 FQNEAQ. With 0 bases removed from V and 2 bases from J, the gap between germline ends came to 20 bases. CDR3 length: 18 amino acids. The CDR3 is CASSLAGKGNPSTYEQYF. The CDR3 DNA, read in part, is TGTGCCAGCAGCTTAGCAGGCAAGGGGAACCCGAGTACCTACGAG.

CDR3 DNA (partial): TGTGCCAGTAGTGAGACTGTGACCGGGGAG. Translating it yields CASSETVTGE. The full CDR3 protein reads CASSETVTGELFF. The genes are TRBV19 and TRBJ2-2; D is undetermined. The CDR3 end falls 3 residues outside the read, so it is completed with the germline J gene. This CDR3 has 13 residues. Per germline, CDR1 LNHDA and CDR2 SQIVND (reference sequence). V gave up 5 bases and J gave up 5 bases, with 9 bases separating them.

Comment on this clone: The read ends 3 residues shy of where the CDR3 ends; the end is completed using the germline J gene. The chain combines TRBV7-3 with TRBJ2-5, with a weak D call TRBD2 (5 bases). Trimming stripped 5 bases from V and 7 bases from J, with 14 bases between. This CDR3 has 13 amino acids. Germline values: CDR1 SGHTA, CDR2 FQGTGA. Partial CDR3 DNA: TGTGCCAGCAGCACTAGGCCCGATGGGACC. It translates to CASSTRPDGT. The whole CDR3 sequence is CASSTRPDGTQYF.

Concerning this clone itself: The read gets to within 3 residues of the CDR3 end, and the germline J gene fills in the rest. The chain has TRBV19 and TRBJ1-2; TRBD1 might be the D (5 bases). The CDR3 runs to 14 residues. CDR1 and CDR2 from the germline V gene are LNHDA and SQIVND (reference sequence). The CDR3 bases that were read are TGTGCCAGTAGTCCTGACAGTGGCCTTTACGAC. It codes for CASSPDSGLYD. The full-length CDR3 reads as CASSPDSGLYDYTF.

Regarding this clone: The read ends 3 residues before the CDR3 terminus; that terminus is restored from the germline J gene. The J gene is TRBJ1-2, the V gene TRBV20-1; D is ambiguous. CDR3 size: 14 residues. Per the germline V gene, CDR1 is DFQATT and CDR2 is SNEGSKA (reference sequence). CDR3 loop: CSAGPSGVGETYTF. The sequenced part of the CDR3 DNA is TGCAGTGCTGGACCTAGCGGGGTTGGGGAGACC.

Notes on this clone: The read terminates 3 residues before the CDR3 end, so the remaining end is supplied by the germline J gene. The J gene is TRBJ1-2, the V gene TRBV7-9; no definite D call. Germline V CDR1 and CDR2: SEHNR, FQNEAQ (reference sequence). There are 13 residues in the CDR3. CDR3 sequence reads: CASSRHTTDTYTF. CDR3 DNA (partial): TGTGCCAGCAGCCGACACACAACAGATACC.

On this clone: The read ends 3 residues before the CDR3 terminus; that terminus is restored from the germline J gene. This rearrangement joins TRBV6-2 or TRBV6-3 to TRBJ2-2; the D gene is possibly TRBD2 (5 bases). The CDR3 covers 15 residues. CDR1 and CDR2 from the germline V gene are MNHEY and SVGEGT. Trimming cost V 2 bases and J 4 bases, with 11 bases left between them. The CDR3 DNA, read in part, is TGTGCCAGCAGTTACACTCTCCGGGGCACCGGGGAG. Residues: CASSYTLRGTGE. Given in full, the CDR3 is CASSYTLRGTGELFF.

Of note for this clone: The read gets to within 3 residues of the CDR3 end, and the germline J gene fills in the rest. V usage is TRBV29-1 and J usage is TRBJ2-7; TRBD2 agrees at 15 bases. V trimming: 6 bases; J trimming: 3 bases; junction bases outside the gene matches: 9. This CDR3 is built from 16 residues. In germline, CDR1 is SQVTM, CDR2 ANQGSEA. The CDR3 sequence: CSVGGLAGGPLYEQYF. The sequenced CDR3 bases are TGCAGCGTCGGAGGACTAGCGGGAGGGCCACTCTACGAG.

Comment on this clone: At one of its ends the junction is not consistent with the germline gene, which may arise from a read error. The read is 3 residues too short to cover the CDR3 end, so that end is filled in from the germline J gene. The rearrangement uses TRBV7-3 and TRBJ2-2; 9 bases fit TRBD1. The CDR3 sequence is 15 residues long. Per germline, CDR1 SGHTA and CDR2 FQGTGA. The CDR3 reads CASSLTGGNTGKLFF. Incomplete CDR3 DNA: TGTGCCAGCAGTTTGACAGGGGGGAACACCGGGAAG.

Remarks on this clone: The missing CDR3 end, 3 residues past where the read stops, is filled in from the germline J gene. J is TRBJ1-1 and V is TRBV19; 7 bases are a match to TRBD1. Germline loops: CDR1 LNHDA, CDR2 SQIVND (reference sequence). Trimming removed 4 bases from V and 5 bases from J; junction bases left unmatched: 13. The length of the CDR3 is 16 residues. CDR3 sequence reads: CASSRDRDSGRTEAFF. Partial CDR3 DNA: TGTGCCAGTAGTAGAGACAGGGATAGTGGTAGGACTGAA.

The CDR3: CASSTQGTEAFF. The DNA read from the CDR3 is TGTGCCAGCAGCACTCAGGGAACTGAA. The chain couples TRBV7-6 to TRBJ1-1; tentative D call: TRBD1 (5 bases). The DNA ends 3 residues before the CDR3 does, and the rest of the CDR3 is filled in from the germline J gene. The CDR3 has 12 amino acids. V was clipped by 5 bases and J by 5 bases, with 9 bases between them. The germline CDR1 and CDR2 sequences are SGHVS and FNYEAQ.

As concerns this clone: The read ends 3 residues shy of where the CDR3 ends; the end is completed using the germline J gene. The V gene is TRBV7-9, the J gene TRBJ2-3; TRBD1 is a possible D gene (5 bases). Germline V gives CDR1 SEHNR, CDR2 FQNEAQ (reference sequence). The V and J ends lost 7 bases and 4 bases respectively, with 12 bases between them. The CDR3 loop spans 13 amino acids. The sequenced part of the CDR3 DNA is TGTGCCAGCAACAAACAGGTGGCAGATACG. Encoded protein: CASNKQVADT. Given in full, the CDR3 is CASNKQVADTQYF.

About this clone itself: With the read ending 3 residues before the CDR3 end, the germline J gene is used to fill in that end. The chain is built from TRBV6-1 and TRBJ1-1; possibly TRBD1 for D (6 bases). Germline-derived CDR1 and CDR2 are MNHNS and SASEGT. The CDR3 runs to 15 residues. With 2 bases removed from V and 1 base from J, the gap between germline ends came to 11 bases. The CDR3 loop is CASSEHRGANTEAFF. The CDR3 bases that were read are TGTGCCAGCAGTGAACATCGGGGGGCGAACACTGAA.

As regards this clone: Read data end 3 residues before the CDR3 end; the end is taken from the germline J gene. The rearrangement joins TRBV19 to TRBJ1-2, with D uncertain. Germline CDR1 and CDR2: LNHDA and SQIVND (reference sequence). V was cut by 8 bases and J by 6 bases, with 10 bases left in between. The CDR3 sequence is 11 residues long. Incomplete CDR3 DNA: TGTGCCAGTCTAGGCAGCGATGGC. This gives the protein CASLGSDG. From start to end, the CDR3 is CASLGSDGYTF.

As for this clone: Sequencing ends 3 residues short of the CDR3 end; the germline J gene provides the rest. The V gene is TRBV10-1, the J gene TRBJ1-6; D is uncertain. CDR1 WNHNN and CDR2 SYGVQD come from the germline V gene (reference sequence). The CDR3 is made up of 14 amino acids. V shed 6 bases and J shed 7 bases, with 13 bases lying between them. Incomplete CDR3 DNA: TGCGCCAGCAGCGAAGGGTCGAGGAATTCACCC. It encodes CASSEGSRNSP. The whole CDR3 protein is CASSEGSRNSPLHF.

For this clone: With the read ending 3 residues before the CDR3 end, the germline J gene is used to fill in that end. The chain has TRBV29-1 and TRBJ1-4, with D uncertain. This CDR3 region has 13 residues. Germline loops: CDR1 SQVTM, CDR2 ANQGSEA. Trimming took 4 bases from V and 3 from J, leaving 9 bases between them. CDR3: CSVGSRANEKLFF. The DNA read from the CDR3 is TGCAGCGTTGGTAGCAGAGCTAATGAAAAA. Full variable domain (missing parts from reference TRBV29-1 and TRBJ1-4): SAVISQKPSRDICQRGTSLTIQCQVDSQVTMMFWYRQQPGQSLTLIATANQGSEATYESGFVIDKFPISRPNLTFSTLTVSNMSPEDSSIYLCSVGSRANEKLFFGSGTQLSVL.